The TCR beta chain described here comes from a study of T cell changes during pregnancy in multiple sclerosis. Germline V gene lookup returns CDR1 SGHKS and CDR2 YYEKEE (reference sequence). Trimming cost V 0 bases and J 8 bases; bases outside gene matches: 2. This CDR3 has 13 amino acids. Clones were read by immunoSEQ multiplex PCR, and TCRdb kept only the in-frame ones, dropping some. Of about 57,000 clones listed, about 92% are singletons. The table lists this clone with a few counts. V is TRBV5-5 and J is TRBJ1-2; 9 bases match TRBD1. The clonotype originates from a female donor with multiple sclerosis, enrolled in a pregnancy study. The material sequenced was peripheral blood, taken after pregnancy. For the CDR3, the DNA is TGTGCCAGCAGCTTGGGGACAGGGGTCGGCTACACCTTC. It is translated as CASSLGTGVGYTF. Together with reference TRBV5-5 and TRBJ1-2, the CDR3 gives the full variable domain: DAGVTQSPTHLIKTRGQQVTLRCSPISGHKSVSWYQQVLGQGPQFIFQYYEKEERGRGNFPDRFSARQFPNYSSELNVNALLLGDSALYLCASSLGTGVGYTFGSGTRLTVV.